The rows below give T cell receptor beta chains drawn from one sample of a study of blood T cells in healthy people across ages. TCRdb recomputed calls from the 5' RACE reads with MiXCR, one row per CDR3 protein. The table has some 760,000 distinct CDR3 sequences, around 25% seen once. These same data were also listed under a study on T cells of mothers and their children.

The sample comprised blood. Receptors were obtained from a boy aged 10-17 years in good health. CDR3s include the opening cysteine and the closing phenylalanine or tryptophan. Each record gives: V gene, clone size, D gene, CDR3 length, J gene, CDR3 protein, CDR3 DNA. D genes are given only for firm matches. Only some rows state a clone size, as once, few, many or a class for expanded clones.

v_call: TRBV28
clone_size: few
d_call: -
cdr3_length: 15
j_call: TRBJ2-5
cdr3_aa: CASSLGTVTAETQYF
cdr3_nt: TGTGCCAGCAGTTTGGGAACCGTCACGGCGGAGACCCAGTACTTC

v_call: TRBV20-1
clone_size: few
d_call: -
cdr3_length: 14
j_call: TRBJ2-3
cdr3_aa: CSANGEASTDTQYF
cdr3_nt: TGCAGTGCTAACGGGGAGGCATCCACAGATACGCAGTATTTT

v_call: TRBV20-1
clone_size: -
d_call: -
cdr3_length: 15
j_call: TRBJ1-1
cdr3_aa: CSARPTGLLNTEAFF
cdr3_nt: TGCAGTGCTCGTCCAACGGGGTTGCTGAACACTGAAGCTTTCTTT

v_call: TRBV12-3/TRBV12-4
clone_size: few
d_call: -
cdr3_length: 15
j_call: TRBJ2-2
cdr3_aa: CASSLKAANTGELFF
cdr3_nt: TGTGCCAGCAGTTTAAAAGCGGCGAACACCGGGGAGCTGTTTTTT

v_call: TRBV3-1
clone_size: few
d_call: -
cdr3_length: 12
j_call: TRBJ1-5
cdr3_aa: CASSLRQQPQHF
cdr3_nt: TGTGCCAGCAGCCTCCGGCAGCAGCCCCAGCATTTT

v_call: TRBV29-1
clone_size: many
d_call: TRBD1
cdr3_length: 13
j_call: TRBJ2-2
cdr3_aa: CSARQGNTGELFF
cdr3_nt: TGCAGCGCCCGACAGGGAAACACCGGGGAGCTGTTTTTT

v_call: TRBV6-5
clone_size: -
d_call: -
cdr3_length: 14
j_call: TRBJ2-5
cdr3_aa: CASSYSQVEETQYF
cdr3_nt: TGTGCCAGCAGTTACTCACAAGTTGAGGAGACCCAGTACTTC

v_call: TRBV29-1
clone_size: -
d_call: -
cdr3_length: 12
j_call: TRBJ1-1
cdr3_aa: CSQLTGNTEAFF
cdr3_nt: TGCAGCCAACTGACAGGGAACACTGAAGCTTTCTTT

v_call: TRBV18
clone_size: -
d_call: -
cdr3_length: 14
j_call: TRBJ2-3
cdr3_aa: CASSSRGDTDTQYF
cdr3_nt: TGTGCCAGCTCAAGCCGGGGCGACACAGATACGCAGTATTTT

v_call: TRBV5-1
clone_size: -
d_call: TRBD1
cdr3_length: 15
j_call: TRBJ2-7
cdr3_aa: CAGSLQQGLVGEQYF
cdr3_nt: TGCGCCGGCAGCCTGCAACAGGGGTTAGTCGGCGAGCAGTACTTC

v_call: TRBV10-2
clone_size: few
d_call: -
cdr3_length: 14
j_call: TRBJ2-1
cdr3_aa: CASSGGAAYNEQFF
cdr3_nt: TGCGCCAGCAGTGGGGGGGCCGCCTACAATGAGCAGTTCTTC

v_call: TRBV7-9
clone_size: few
d_call: TRBD1
cdr3_length: 16
j_call: TRBJ2-2
cdr3_aa: CASSSKGQEYTGELFF
cdr3_nt: TGTGCCAGCAGCTCAAAGGGACAGGAGTACACCGGGGAGCTGTTTTTT

v_call: TRBV15
clone_size: -
d_call: -
cdr3_length: 13
j_call: TRBJ1-5
cdr3_aa: CATSRDFNQPQHF
cdr3_nt: TGTGCCACCAGCAGAGATTTTAATCAGCCCCAGCATTTT

v_call: TRBV7-9
clone_size: few
d_call: -
cdr3_length: 15
j_call: TRBJ1-4
cdr3_aa: CARSETSVSNEKLFF
cdr3_nt: TGTGCCCGCAGCGAGACGTCGGTCTCTAATGAAAAACTGTTTTTT

v_call: TRBV7-2
clone_size: -
d_call: TRBD1
cdr3_length: 15
j_call: TRBJ2-7
cdr3_aa: CASSLQGQPLYEQYF
cdr3_nt: TGTGCCAGCAGCTTGCAGGGACAGCCTCTATACGAGCAGTACTTC

v_call: TRBV25-1
clone_size: few
d_call: TRBD1
cdr3_length: 13
j_call: TRBJ2-5
cdr3_aa: CASSTGQGWTQYF
cdr3_nt: TGTGCCAGCAGTACCGGACAGGGGTGGACCCAGTACTTC

v_call: TRBV5-8
clone_size: once
d_call: -
cdr3_length: 15
j_call: TRBJ2-3
cdr3_aa: CASSPGGGYTDTQCF
cdr3_nt: TGTGCCAGCAGCCCCGGGGGTGGGTACACAGATACGCAGTGTTTT

v_call: TRBV20-1
clone_size: -
d_call: TRBD2
cdr3_length: 13
j_call: TRBJ2-1
cdr3_aa: CSAISGGHNEQFF
cdr3_nt: TGCAGTGCTATTAGCGGGGGCCACAATGAGCAGTTCTTC

v_call: TRBV11-2
clone_size: -
d_call: -
cdr3_length: 16
j_call: TRBJ2-3
cdr3_aa: CASSLARLTSTDTQYF
cdr3_nt: TGTGCCAGCAGCTTAGCTCGACTTACTAGCACAGATACGCAGTATTTT

v_call: TRBV7-9
clone_size: -
d_call: -
cdr3_length: 15
j_call: TRBJ2-1
cdr3_aa: CASSSPRLRGQEQFF
cdr3_nt: TGTGCCAGCAGCTCCCCCAGGCTGCGAGGGCAGGAGCAGTTCTTC